This record looks at one T cell receptor beta chain sequence and its context. The sample is drawn from a study of CD8 T cells in Susac syndrome. Random hexamers were used to reverse transcribe an amount of 0.5 to 1 ug RNA. TCRdb independently ran MiXCR on the immunoSEQ multiplex PCR reads; one entry per CDR3 protein. The sample has hundreds of thousands of distinct CDR3 sequences, about 95% seen once. Between the trimmed V and J ends, which lost 2 bases and 5 bases, there was a span of 13 bases. The CDR3 has 15 amino acids. Germline lookup yields CDR1 KGHSY and CDR2 FQNENV. This clonotype was sampled from a human donor with multiple sclerosis. The chain has TRBV16 and TRBJ1-5; D is undetermined. Sequenced sample: CD4+ T cells from PBMCs. The CDR3 DNA sequence: TGTGCCAGCAGCCAAGGGCGGTTAGCACATCAGCCCCAGCATTTT. This translates into CASSQGRLAHQPQHF.